Below, 2 T cell receptor beta chains from the same sample are listed, as sequenced in a study of metastatic and nonmetastatic thyroid tumors. TCRdb re-called the PCR reads through MiXCR. Of approximately 74,000 clones listed, 14% are singletons. Not a single patient had been given any form of treatment at any point before undergoing thyroid surgery. Sequencing was done on a sample of blood. These receptors were obtained from a male donor with papillary thyroid cancer or a benign thyroid nodule (not recorded which). Some clones in this sample may be carry-over from other donors' samples.

This clone was seen at least ten times. The chain joins TRBV6-1 to TRBJ1-1, with a weak D call TRBD1 (5 bases). The V end lost 4 bases, the J end lost 1 base, and 10 bases lay between the germline ends. Germline lookup yields CDR1 MNHNS and CDR2 SASEGT. This CDR3 is built from 14 residues. The CDR3 nucleotides are TGTGCCAGCAGTGTTCGGGGGGAGAACACTGAAGCTTTCTTT. Its translation: CASSVRGENTEAFF.

This clone appeared a few times. Since no conserved phenylalanine or tryptophan closes the CDR3, a read error is the likely cause. This rearrangement joins TRBV12-3 or TRBV12-4 to TRBJ2-1, with TRBD2 as a possible D gene (5 bases). The CDR3 length is 16 residues. V lost 7 bases to trimming and J lost 10 bases, with 26 bases between them. The CDR3 nucleotides read TGTGCCAGCATCGCTTTAATCGGGATAGGTCCAGGCGAGCAGTTCCTC. It specifies CASIALIGIGPGEQFL.